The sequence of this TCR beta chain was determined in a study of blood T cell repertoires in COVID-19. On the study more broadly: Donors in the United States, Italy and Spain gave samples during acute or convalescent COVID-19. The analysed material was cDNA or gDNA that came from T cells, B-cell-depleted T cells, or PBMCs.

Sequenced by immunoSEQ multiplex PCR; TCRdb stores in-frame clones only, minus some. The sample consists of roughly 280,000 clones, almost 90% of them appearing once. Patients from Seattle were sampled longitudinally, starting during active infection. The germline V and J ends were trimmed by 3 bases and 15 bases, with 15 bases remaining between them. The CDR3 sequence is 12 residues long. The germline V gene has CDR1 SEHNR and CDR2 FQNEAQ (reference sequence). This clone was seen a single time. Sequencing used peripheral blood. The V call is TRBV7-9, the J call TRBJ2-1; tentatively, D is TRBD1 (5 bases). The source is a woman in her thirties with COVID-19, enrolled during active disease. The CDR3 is CASSFGQGGWFF. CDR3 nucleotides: TGTGCCAGCAGCTTTGGGCAGGGTGGTTGGTTCTTC.